This TCR beta chain was profiled in a study of CD8 T cells in Susac syndrome. Germline trimming cut 7 bases from V and 2 bases from J; bases unmatched to any gene: 4. Germline V gene lookup returns CDR1 SNHLY and CDR2 FYNNEI. The CDR3 length is 14 residues. RNA in amounts of about 0.5 to 1 ug was reverse transcribed with random hexamers. Coverage of TCR beta CDR3 amplification by immunoSEQ multiplex PCR extended to 54 Vbeta and 13 Jbeta. MiXCR, run by TCRdb on the immunoSEQ multiplex PCR reads, gives a single entry per CDR3 protein. Of 160,000 or so distinct CDR3 sequences in the sample, approximately 94% are singletons; the top ten hold 0.075% to 0.095%.

The chain has TRBV2 and TRBJ2-1; the match to TRBD1 covers 8 bases. The source of this sequence is a human donor with multiple sclerosis. Sequencing was performed on CD4+ T cells from PBMCs. The CDR3 DNA is TGTGCCAGCATTTCACAGGGGGCCTACAATGAGCAGTTCTTC. It is translated as CASISQGAYNEQFF.